The source of this T cell receptor beta chain is a study of T-cell reconstitution after alpha-beta-depleted transplantation in children (dated by TCRdb to between 2015 and 2016). For context, the study as a whole: Using TCR repertoire profiling, the study followed T-cell immune reconstitution in a quantitative way in children after TCRalphabeta/CD19-depleted allogeneic hematopoietic cell transplantation.

This clonotype has at least ten counts. The clone's antigen remains unknown. Base quality data are lacking; no much larger clone is found one base away. Library creation used PCR. Instrument on record: Illumina HiSeq 2500. TCR library preparation used molecular barcoding, with unique molecular identifiers applied to normalize quantification of the TCRbeta repertoire. TCRdb trimmed the raw reads at Q25, called clones with MiXCR and kept productive beta chains. Merged by CDR3 protein, the rows form single entries marked with the most common genes and DNA. This sample holds about 480,000 distinct CDR3 sequences; about 12% were observed only once. Over 5.5% of the sample goes to the ten largest clones. The sequencing here drew on PBMCs from the stem cell graft donor, taken from the stem cell graft. The TCR was taken from a human donor who donated a stem cell graft to a child with combined immunodeficiency.

Read as DNA, the sequence is TGCGCCAGCAGCCGGGACGGGAGGAGGGATACGCAGTATTTT. Its protein reads: CASSRDGRRDTQYF. The rearranged chain carries TRBV5-1 and TRBJ2-3; TRBD2 fits 7 bases in the junction. Looking up the germline V gene yields CDR1 SGHRS and CDR2 YFSETQ. Its CDR3 holds 14 amino acids, cysteine through phenylalanine. Just CDR3 DNA is preserved here, 42 bases in frame from base 1. V is trimmed back by 4 bases and J by 6 bases, and the junction contains 8 bases that no gene match accounts for.